The subject of this entry is one T cell receptor (beta chain). The CDR3 is 14 residues long. Germline V gene data show CDR1 as KGHSH and CDR2 as LQKENI. The ends were cut back, 0 bases at V and 2 bases at J, with 7 bases in the middle. Fulfillment of recently defined diagnostic criteria for definite or probable disease was shown by the patients with Susac syndrome. RNA amounts of about 0.5 to 1 ug underwent reverse transcription with random hexamers. Each CDR3 protein gets one entry after TCRdb re-called the immunoSEQ multiplex PCR reads with MiXCR. The sample contains about 100,000 distinct CDR3 sequences, nearly 97% of which appear only once. These data come from a study of CD8 T cells in Susac syndrome.

V gene TRBV18 combines with J gene TRBJ2-5; D remains ambiguous. Source material: CD8+ T cells from PBMCs. The sequence was collected from a human donor with Susac syndrome. CDR3 DNA sequence: TGTGCCAGCTCACCACCCCATGGGCAAGAGACCCAGTACTTC. This encodes CASSPPHGQETQYF.